This passage covers 20 T cell receptor beta chains from one sample sequenced in a study of Graves' ophthalmopathy and Graves' hyperthyroidism. RNA transcripts served as template for amplifying TCR beta CDR3 sequences. Second-round multiplex PCR came after first-round RT-PCR with HTBI primers. From the multiplex PCR reads, TCRdb called clonotypes with MiXCR, one entry per CDR3 protein. Among roughly 230,000 distinct CDR3 sequences listed, 20% to 25% were seen once. Specimen: peripheral blood. These receptor sequences come from a woman aged 45-65 years with Graves' ophthalmopathy.

This clonotype came up many times. V and J are TRBV6-1 and TRBJ2-6, with 7 bases fitting TRBD1. V shed 6 bases, J shed 0 bases, and the junction held 8 bases outside the gene matches. Germline CDR1 is MNHNS and CDR2 is SASEGT. CDR3 length: 17 amino acids. In DNA, the CDR3 is TGTGCCAGCAGGAAAAGGACAGGATCCTCTGGGGCCAACGTCCTGACTTTC. Encoded protein: CASRKRTGSSGANVLTF.

This clonotype was seen repeatedly, ten times or more. This rearrangement joins TRBV20-1 to TRBJ2-5, with D unresolved. With 3 bases removed from V and 4 bases from J, the gap between germline ends came to 12 bases. There are 13 residues in the CDR3. CDR1 and CDR2 from the germline V gene are DFQATT and SNEGSKA (reference sequence). The CDR3 protein is CSASDLMGETQYF. As DNA, the CDR3 is TGCAGTGCTAGTGATCTGATGGGAGAGACCCAGTACTTC.

This clonotype was seen many times. This rearrangement joins TRBV5-1 to TRBJ2-7; the D is unclear. Germline V lookup: CDR1 SGHRS, CDR2 YFSETQ. This CDR3 is 12 amino acids long. The V and J ends lost 3 bases and 3 bases respectively, with 7 bases between them. The CDR3 sequence is CASSSSYYEQYF. The CDR3 DNA reads TGCGCCAGCAGCTCCTCTTACTACGAGCAGTACTTC.

This clonotype has just a few counts. This sequence joins TRBV14 and TRBJ2-2, with 7 bases aligning to TRBD2. V lost 2 bases, J lost 4 bases, and 7 bases stayed unmatched. CDR3 length: 16 residues. Germline V gene data show CDR1 as SGHDN and CDR2 as FVKESK. CDR3 in DNA: TGTGCCAGCAGCCAACTACTAGCGAGAGTCACCGGGGAGCTGTTTTTT. Translating gives CASSQLLARVTGELFF.

This clonotype has at least ten counts. The rearrangement uses TRBV15 and TRBJ2-5; D possibly corresponds to TRBD2 (6 bases). The CDR3 covers 16 residues. Germline V gene data show CDR1 as LNHNV and CDR2 as YYDKDF (reference sequence). V was clipped by 3 bases and J by 1 base, with 15 bases between them. CDR3 sequence reads: CATSSSEGGFQETQYF. DNA of the CDR3: TGTGCCACCAGCAGCTCGGAGGGCGGATTCCAAGAGACCCAGTACTTC. Filled out from reference TRBV15 and TRBJ2-5, the complete variable domain reads DAMVIQNPRYQVTQFGKPVTLSCSQTLNHNVMYWYQQKSSQAPKLLFHYYDKDFNNEADTPDNFQSRRPNTSFCFLDIRSPGLGDTAMYLCATSSSEGGFQETQYFGPGTRLLVL.

This clonotype was found many times. This sequence joins TRBV20-1 and TRBJ2-2; 8 nucleotides align to TRBD1. After removal of 2 bases from V and 6 bases from J, the junction contained 2 bases not matched to a gene. The CDR3 length is 13 residues. In germline, CDR1 is DFQATT, CDR2 SNEGSKA (reference sequence). Written as DNA, the CDR3 is TGCAGTGCTAGACCGACAGGGGCCGGGGAGCTGTTTTTT. It yields the protein CSARPTGAGELFF.

Concerning this clonotype itself: A read error may produce the germline difference seen at one junction end. The J gene is TRBJ2-7, the V gene TRBV12-3 or TRBV12-4; D tentatively fits TRBD1 or TRBD2 (5 bases each). The CDR3 is 14 residues long. The DNA for the CDR3 is TGTGCCAGCAGCTTAGCGCTAGGGGTTCTCGAGCAGTACTTC. It translates to CASSLALGVLEQYF.

The CDR3 protein is CSAGNQETQYF. CDR3 nucleotide sequence: TGCAGTGCAGGGAACCAAGAGACCCAGTACTTC. This chain connects TRBV20-1 to TRBJ2-5; D gene uncertain. Germline CDR1 reads DFQATT; CDR2 reads SNEGSKA (reference sequence). Trimming removed 6 bases at V and 0 bases at J, with 5 bases between. This CDR3 spans 11 amino acids.

This clonotype was found many times. The chain is built from TRBV20-1 and TRBJ1-1, with 10 bases fitting TRBD1. Germline CDR1 is DFQATT and CDR2 is SNEGSKA (reference sequence). J gave up 1 base and V 3 bases, and 5 bases lay outside the gene matches. The CDR3 extends over 15 amino acids. The CDR3 nucleotides are TGCAGTGCTAGTTGGGACAGGGGACAGAACACTGAAGCTTTCTTT. Translated, it gives CSASWDRGQNTEAFF.

The table lists this clonotype with many counts. This chain uses TRBV6-2 or TRBV6-3 with TRBJ2-7; 7 bases line up with TRBD2. The CDR3 contains 12 residues. V lost 6 bases to trimming and J lost 6 bases; unmatched junction nucleotides: 5. The V gene's germline CDR1 is MNHEY and CDR2 SVGEGT. CDR3 sequence: CASRATSFEQYF. CDR3 sequence (DNA): TGTGCCAGCAGAGCGACTAGCTTCGAGCAGTACTTC.

This clonotype occurred a few times. The V call is TRBV7-9, the J call TRBJ2-2, with 9 bases that match TRBD1. CDR1 is SEHNR and CDR2 is FQNEAQ in the germline V gene (reference sequence). The CDR3 has 15 residues. J was trimmed by 4 bases and V by 5 bases; bases with no gene match: 5. The CDR3 nucleotides are TGTGCCAGCAGCGAAAGGACAGGGGCCACCGGGGAGCTGTTTTTT. It codes for CASSERTGATGELFF.

The CDR3 DNA sequence: TGCAGTGCTCCAAGACAGGGCCTCTTCTATGGCTACACCTTC. It specifies CSAPRQGLFYGYTF. The chain joins TRBV20-1 to TRBJ1-2; 7 nucleotides line up with TRBD1. Germline CDR1 reads DFQATT; CDR2 reads SNEGSKA (reference sequence). The CDR3 totals 14 residues. The J segment lost 4 bases and the V segment lost 5 bases, leaving 10 bases of the junction unmatched.

This clonotype was counted ten times or more. The chain recombines TRBV28 with TRBJ1-1; weak D call: TRBD1 (5 bases). The CDR3 extends over 15 amino acids. V lost 6 bases to trimming and J lost 1 base, with 15 bases between them. The germline CDR1 and CDR2 sequences are MDHEN and SYDVKM. The CDR3 DNA is TGTGCCAGCAGGGCTTATGGGGGAGGGAACACTGAAGCTTTCTTT. It specifies CASRAYGGGNTEAFF.

This clonotype has a count of ten or more. The chain carries TRBV12-3 or TRBV12-4 and TRBJ1-2; the D is unclear. The CDR3 covers 12 residues. Trimming took off 5 bases at V and 8 bases at J, with 12 bases between the two ends. The CDR3: CASSKGPEGYTF. CDR3 DNA: TGTGCCAGCAGTAAAGGTCCAGAGGGCTACACCTTC.

Many counts were recorded for this clonotype. Written as DNA, the CDR3 is TGTGCCAGCAGTGTGGGAAACACTGAAGCTTTCTTT. Protein sequence: CASSVGNTEAFF. The chain links TRBV2 to TRBJ1-1; D gene uncertain. The CDR3 spans 12 residues. CDR1 is SNHLY and CDR2 is FYNNEI in the germline V gene. Trimming took off 4 bases at V and 2 bases at J, with 5 bases between the two ends. Looking up the rest from reference TRBV2 and TRBJ1-1 gives the full variable domain: EPEVTQTPSHQVTQMGQEVILRCVPISNHLYFYWYRQILGQKVEFLVSFYNNEISEKSEIFDDQFSVERPDGSNFTLKIRSTKLEDSAMYFCASSVGNTEAFFGQGTRLTVV.

This clonotype was seen many times. The chain employs TRBV14 and TRBJ2-7, with a tentative D call TRBD2 (7 bases). The germline V gene has CDR1 SGHDN and CDR2 FVKESK. With 4 bases removed from V and 2 bases from J, the gap between germline ends came to 21 bases. The CDR3 spans 17 residues. Written as DNA, the CDR3 is TGTGCCAGCAGCCGAGGGGGGGGCGAGCGGGGTACCTACGAGCAGTACTTC. Protein product: CASSRGGGERGTYEQYF. Combining the CDR3 with reference TRBV14 and TRBJ2-7 gives the whole variable domain EAGVTQFPSHSVIEKGQTVTLRCDPISGHDNLYWYRRVMGKEIKFLLHFVKESKQDESGMPNNRFLAERTGGTYSTLKVQPAELEDSGVYFCASSRGGGERGTYEQYFGPGTRLTVT.

The V call is TRBV6-5, the J call TRBJ2-5; D gene unclear. V was shortened by 3 bases and J by 2 bases, with 13 bases between the two germline ends. Per germline, CDR1 MNHEY and CDR2 SVGAGI. The CDR3 runs to 15 residues. CDR3 sequence reads: CASSYGRSGQETQYF. The CDR3 DNA reads as TGTGCCAGCAGTTATGGGCGTTCGGGTCAAGAGACCCAGTACTTC.

This clonotype was seen many times. The chain combines TRBV20-1 with TRBJ1-5, with D perhaps matching TRBD1 (5 bases). The length of the CDR3 is 16 residues. CDR1 DFQATT and CDR2 SNEGSKA come from the germline V gene (reference sequence). The V and J ends lost 0 bases and 3 bases respectively, with 15 bases between them. CDR3 in DNA: TGCAGTGCTAGAGACTTACTTCAGGGTAACAATCAGCCCCAGCATTTT. Protein sequence: CSARDLLQGNNQPQHF.

This clonotype showed up many times. This sequence joins TRBV5-1 and TRBJ2-5, with D unresolved. This CDR3 is 15 amino acids long. The V end was cut by 0 bases, the J end by 1 base, with 10 bases between. Germline values: CDR1 SGHRS, CDR2 YFSETQ. This CDR3 is CASSLGPGTQETQYF. Here the CDR3 DNA reads TGCGCCAGCAGCTTGGGTCCGGGCACCCAAGAGACCCAGTACTTC. The full variable domain, its missing parts supplied by reference TRBV5-1 and TRBJ2-5, is KAGVTQTPRYLIKTRGQQVTLSCSPISGHRSVSWYQQTPGQGLQFLFEYFSETQRNKGNFPGRFSGRQFSNSRSEMNVSTLELGDSALYLCASSLGPGTQETQYFGPGTRLLVL.

This clonotype was observed a single time. This sequence joins TRBV5-1 and TRBJ1-1; 8 nucleotides align to TRBD1. The CDR3 contains 16 residues. The ends lost 0 bases at V and 1 base at J; junction bases unmatched: 5. Germline values: CDR1 SGHRS, CDR2 YFSETQ. The CDR3 spells CASSLGRGRGNTEAFF. In nucleotides, the CDR3 is TGCGCCAGCAGCTTGGGCAGGGGGCGCGGGAACACTGAAGCTTTCTTT. The variable domain in full, with the rest retrieved from reference TRBV5-1 and TRBJ1-1, is KAGVTQTPRYLIKTRGQQVTLSCSPISGHRSVSWYQQTPGQGLQFLFEYFSETQRNKGNFPGRFSGRQFSNSRSEMNVSTLELGDSALYLCASSLGRGRGNTEAFFGQGTRLTVV.